This is a list of T cell receptor beta chains from one sample in a study of T-cell memory formation after mild COVID-19. TCRdb re-derived calls from the 5' RACE reads in MiXCR, one entry per CDR3 protein. The data contain about 560,000 distinct CDR3 sequences, roughly 20% of them singletons. Material for sequencing was PBMCs or a T cell subset sorted from them (not recorded which). The receptors were gathered from an adult woman who had mild COVID-19 (a few samples of this study predate the infection). Cell type and time point are not known. The CDR3 runs from the conserved cysteine through the conserved F or W. Each record gives: V gene, J gene, clone size, CDR3 protein. Where a row states a size, it is once, few, many or the class of an expanded clone; other rows omit it.

>TRBV24-1|TRBJ2-2|few
CATSEITGELFF
>TRBV7-9|TRBJ1-4|NA
CASSGVLGPNEKLFF
>TRBV6-6|TRBJ1-2|NA
CASSFHLTEHYGYTF
>TRBV6-2/TRBV6-3|TRBJ2-5|NA
CASSRSAETQYF
>TRBV7-9|TRBJ2-1|few
CASSLPGGSRRLF
>TRBV4-3|TRBJ2-1|few
CASSQELRNEQFF
>TRBV20-1|TRBJ1-4|NA
CSAMVRANEKLFF
>TRBV7-3|TRBJ1-1|many
CASSSGLMNTEAFF
>TRBV5-1|TRBJ2-7|NA
CASSYTGLYEQYF
>TRBV20-1|TRBJ2-7|many
CSPKQGNEQYF